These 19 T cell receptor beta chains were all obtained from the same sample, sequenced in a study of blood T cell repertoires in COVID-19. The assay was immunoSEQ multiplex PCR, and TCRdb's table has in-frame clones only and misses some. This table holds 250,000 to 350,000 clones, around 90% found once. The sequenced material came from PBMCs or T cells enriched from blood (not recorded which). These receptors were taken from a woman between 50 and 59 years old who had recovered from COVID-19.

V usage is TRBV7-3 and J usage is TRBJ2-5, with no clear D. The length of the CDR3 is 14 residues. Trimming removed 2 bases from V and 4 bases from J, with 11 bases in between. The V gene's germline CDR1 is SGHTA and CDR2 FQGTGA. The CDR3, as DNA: TGTGCCAGCAGCTTATTCGGAGAAGGAGAGACCCAGTACTTC. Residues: CASSLFGEGETQYF.

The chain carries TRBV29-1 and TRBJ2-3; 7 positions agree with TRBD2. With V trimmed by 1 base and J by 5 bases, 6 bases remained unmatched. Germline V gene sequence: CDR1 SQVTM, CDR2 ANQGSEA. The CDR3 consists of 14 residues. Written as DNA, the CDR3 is TGCAGCGTTGAAGTTCTAGCGGAAAGAGATACGCAGTATTTT. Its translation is CSVEVLAERDTQYF.

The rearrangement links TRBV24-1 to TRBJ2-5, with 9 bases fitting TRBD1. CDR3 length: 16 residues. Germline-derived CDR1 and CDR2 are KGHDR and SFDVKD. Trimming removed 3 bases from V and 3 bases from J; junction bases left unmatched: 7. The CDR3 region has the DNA TGTGCCACCAGTGATCCGATCGGGACAGGGAAAGAGACCCAGTACTTC. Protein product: CATSDPIGTGKETQYF.

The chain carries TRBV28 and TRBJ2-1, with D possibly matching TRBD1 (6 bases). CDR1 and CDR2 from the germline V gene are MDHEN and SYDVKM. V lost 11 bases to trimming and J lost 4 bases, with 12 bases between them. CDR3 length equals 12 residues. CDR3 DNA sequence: TGTGCCGGCTTAGGACAGTACAATGAGCAGTTCTTC. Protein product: CAGLGQYNEQFF.

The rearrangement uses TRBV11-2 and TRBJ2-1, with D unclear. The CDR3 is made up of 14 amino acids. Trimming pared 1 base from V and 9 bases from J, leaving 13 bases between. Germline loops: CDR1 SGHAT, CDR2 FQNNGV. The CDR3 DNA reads TGTGCCAGCAGCTTAGTTCGGTTCTCGGGTGAGCAGTTCTTC. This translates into CASSLVRFSGEQFF.

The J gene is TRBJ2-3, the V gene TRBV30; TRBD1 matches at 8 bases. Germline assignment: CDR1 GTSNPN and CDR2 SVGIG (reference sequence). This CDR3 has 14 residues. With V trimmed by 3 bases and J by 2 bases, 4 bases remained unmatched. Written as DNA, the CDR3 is TGTGCCTGGAGGCCCAGGGGGCTCACAGATACGCAGTATTTT. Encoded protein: CAWRPRGLTDTQYF.

The chain's CDR3 is CATSEMTGADTQYF. CDR3 DNA sequence: TGTGCCACCAGTGAGATGACAGGGGCAGATACGCAGTATTTT. This chain joins TRBV24-1 and TRBJ2-3; 8 nucleotides line up with TRBD1. V lost 4 bases, J lost 4 bases, and 3 bases stayed unmatched. The CDR3 consists of 14 residues. Looked up from germline, CDR1 is KGHDR and CDR2 is SFDVKD.

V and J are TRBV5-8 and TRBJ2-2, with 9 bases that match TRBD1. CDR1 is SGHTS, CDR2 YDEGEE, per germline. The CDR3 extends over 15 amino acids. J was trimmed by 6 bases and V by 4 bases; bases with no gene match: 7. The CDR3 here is CASSPGQGFPGELFF. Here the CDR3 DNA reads TGTGCCAGCAGCCCGGGACAGGGATTCCCCGGGGAGCTGTTTTTT.

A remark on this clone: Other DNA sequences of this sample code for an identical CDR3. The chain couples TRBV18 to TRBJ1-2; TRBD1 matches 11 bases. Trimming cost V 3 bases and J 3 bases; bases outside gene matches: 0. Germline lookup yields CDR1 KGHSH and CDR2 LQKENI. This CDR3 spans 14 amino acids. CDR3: CASSPGQGDYGYTF. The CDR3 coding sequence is TGTGCCAGCTCACCGGGACAGGGGGACTATGGCTACACCTTC.

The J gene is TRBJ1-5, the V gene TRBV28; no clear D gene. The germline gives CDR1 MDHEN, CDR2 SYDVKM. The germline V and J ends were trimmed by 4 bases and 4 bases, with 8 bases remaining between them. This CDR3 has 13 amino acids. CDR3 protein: CASSYQMNQPQHF. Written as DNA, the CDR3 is TGTGCCAGCAGTTACCAGATGAATCAGCCCCAGCATTTT.

This CDR3 is CASSIWGGRTEAFF. The CDR3 region has the DNA TGTGCCAGTAGTATTTGGGGGGGTCGAACTGAAGCTTTCTTT. The chain is built from TRBV19 and TRBJ1-1; D perhaps matches TRBD1 (5 bases). V was cut by 3 bases and J by 5 bases, with 13 bases left in between. Germline values: CDR1 LNHDA, CDR2 SQIVND (reference sequence). This CDR3 comprises 14 residues.

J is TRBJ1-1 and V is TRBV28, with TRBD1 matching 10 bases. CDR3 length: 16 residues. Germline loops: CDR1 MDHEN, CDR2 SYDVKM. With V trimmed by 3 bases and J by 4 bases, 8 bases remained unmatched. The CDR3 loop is CASSFSTGGWVTEAFF. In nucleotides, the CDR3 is TGTGCCAGCAGTTTCTCGACAGGGGGCTGGGTCACTGAAGCTTTCTTT.

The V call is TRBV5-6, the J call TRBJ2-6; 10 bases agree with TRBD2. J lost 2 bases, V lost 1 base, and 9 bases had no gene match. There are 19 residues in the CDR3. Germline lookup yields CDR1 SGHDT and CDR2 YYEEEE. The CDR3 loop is CASSLPGLAVTTGANVLTF. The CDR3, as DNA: TGTGCCAGCAGCTTGCCAGGACTAGCGGTAACAACTGGGGCCAACGTCCTGACTTTC.

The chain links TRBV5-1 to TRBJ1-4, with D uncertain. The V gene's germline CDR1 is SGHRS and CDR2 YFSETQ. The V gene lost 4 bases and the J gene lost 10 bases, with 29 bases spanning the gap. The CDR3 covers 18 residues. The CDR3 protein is CASSAGVGGEADGRKLFF. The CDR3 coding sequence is TGCGCCAGCAGCGCGGGCGTAGGAGGTGAGGCGGACGGCAGAAAACTGTTTTTT.

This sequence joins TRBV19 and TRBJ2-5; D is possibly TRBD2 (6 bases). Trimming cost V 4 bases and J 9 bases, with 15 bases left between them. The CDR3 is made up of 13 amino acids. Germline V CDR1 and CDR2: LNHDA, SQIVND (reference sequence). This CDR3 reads CASSSRDSLPQYF. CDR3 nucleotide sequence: TGTGCCAGTAGTAGCCGGGACTCCCTCCCCCAGTACTTC.

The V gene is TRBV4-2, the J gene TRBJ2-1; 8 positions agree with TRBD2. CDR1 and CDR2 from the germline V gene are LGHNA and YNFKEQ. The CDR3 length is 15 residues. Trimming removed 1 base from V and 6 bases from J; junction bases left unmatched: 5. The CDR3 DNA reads TGTGCCAGCAGCCAAGGCGGGGCGGGGGGCAATGAGCAGTTCTTC. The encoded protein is CASSQGGAGGNEQFF.

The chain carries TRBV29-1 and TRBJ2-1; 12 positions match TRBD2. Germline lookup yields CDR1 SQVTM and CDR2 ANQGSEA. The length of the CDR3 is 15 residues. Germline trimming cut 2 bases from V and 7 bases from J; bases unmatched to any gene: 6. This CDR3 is CSVELLAGGRNEQFF. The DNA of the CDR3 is TGCAGCGTTGAACTACTAGCGGGAGGTAGGAATGAGCAGTTCTTC.

CDR3 sequence (DNA): TGTGCCAGTAGCACCGGGCGGGCCATTTCACCCCTCCACTTT. This translates into CASSTGRAISPLHF. The rearrangement joins TRBV19 to TRBJ1-6; D unresolved. Deletions cut 6 bases from V and 9 bases from J, with 15 bases between. This CDR3 has 14 amino acids. Germline V gene data show CDR1 as LNHDA and CDR2 as SQIVND (reference sequence).

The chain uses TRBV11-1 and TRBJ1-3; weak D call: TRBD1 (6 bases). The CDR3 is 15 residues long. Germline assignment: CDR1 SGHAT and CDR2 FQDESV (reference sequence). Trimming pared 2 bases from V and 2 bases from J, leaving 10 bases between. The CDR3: CASSLTRTAGNTIYF. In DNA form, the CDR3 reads TGTGCCAGCAGCTTAACCCGGACAGCTGGAAACACCATATATTTT.